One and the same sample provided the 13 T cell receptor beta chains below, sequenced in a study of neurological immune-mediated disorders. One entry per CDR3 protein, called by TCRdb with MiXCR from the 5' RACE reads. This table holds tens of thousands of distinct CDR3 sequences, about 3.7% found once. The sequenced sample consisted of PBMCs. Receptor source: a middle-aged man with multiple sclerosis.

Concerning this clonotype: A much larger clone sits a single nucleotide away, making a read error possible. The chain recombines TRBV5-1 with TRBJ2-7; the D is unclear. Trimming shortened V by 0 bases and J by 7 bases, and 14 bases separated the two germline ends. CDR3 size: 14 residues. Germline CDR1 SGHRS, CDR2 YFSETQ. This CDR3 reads CASSLGALEEEQYF. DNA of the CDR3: TGCGCCAGCAGCTTGGGGGCCCTTGAGGAAGAGCAGTACTTC.

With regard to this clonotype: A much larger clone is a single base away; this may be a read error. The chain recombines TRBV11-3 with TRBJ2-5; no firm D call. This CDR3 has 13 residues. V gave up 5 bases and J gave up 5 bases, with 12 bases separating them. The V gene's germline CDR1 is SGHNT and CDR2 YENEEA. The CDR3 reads CASSGERVETQYF. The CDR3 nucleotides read TGTGCCAGCAGCGGGGAAAGGGTTGAGACCCAGTACTTC.

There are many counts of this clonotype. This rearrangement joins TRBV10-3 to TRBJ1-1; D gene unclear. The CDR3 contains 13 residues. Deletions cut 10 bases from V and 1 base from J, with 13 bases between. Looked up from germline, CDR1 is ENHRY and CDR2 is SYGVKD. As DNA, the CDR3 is TGTGCCACTACCCTGGGAGAGAACACTGAAGCTTTCTTT. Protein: CATTLGENTEAFF.

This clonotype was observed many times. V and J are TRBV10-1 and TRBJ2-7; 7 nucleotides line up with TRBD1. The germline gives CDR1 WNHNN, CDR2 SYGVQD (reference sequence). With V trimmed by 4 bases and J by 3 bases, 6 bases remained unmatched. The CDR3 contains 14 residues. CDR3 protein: CASSAGSGGYEQYF. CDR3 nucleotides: TGCGCCAGCAGTGCAGGCTCAGGGGGCTACGAGCAGTACTTC.

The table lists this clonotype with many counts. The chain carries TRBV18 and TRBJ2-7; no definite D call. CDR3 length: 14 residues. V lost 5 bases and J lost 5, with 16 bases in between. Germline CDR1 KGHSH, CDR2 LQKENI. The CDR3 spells CASSGLMPVDEQYF. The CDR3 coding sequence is TGTGCCAGCTCAGGTTTAATGCCTGTTGACGAGCAGTACTTC.

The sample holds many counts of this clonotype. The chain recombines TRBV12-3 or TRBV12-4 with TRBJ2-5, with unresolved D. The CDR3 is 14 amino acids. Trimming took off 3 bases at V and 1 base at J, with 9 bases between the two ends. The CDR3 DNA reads TGTGCCAGCAGTTTGGTTGGTACCCAAGAGACCCAGTACTTC. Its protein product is CASSLVGTQETQYF.

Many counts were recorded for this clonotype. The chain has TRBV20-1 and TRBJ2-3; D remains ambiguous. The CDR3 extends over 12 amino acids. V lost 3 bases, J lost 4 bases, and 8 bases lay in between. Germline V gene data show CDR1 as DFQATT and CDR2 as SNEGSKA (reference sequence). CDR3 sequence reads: CSASRSSDTQYF. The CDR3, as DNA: TGCAGTGCTAGCCGCAGCTCAGATACGCAGTATTTT.

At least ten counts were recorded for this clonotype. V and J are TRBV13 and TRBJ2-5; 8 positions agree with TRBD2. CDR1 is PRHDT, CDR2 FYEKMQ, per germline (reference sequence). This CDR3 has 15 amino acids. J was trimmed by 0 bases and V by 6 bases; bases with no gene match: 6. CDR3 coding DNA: TGTGCCAGCAGTACAATCGGGGGGGACCAAGAGACCCAGTACTTC. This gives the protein CASSTIGGDQETQYF.

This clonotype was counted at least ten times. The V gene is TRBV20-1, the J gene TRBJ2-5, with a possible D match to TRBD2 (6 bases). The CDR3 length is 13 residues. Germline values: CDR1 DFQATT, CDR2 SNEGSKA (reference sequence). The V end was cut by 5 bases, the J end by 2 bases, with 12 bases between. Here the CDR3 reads CSAEGTSQETQYF. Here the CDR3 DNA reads TGCAGTGCTGAGGGGACTTCACAAGAGACCCAGTACTTC.

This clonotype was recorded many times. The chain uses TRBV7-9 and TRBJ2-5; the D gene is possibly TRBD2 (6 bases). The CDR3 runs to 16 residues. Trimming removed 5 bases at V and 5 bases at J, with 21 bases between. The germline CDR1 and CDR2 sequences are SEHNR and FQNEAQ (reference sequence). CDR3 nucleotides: TGTGCCAGCAGCCACGGAGGTGGGCCTGGAGGGGAGACCCAGTACTTC. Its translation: CASSHGGGPGGETQYF. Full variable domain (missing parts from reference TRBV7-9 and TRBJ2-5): DTGVSQNPRHKITKRGQNVTFRCDPISEHNRLYWYRQTLGQGPEFLTYFQNEAQLEKSRLLSDRFSAERPKGSFSTLEIQRTEQGDSAMYLCASSHGGGPGGETQYFGPGTRLLVL.

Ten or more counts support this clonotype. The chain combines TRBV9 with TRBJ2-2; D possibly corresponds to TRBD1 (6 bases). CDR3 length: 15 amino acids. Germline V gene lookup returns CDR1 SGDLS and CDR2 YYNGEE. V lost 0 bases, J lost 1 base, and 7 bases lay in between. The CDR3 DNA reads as TGTGCCAGCAGCGTAGGGGGGCTGAACACCGGGGAGCTGTTTTTT. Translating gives CASSVGGLNTGELFF.

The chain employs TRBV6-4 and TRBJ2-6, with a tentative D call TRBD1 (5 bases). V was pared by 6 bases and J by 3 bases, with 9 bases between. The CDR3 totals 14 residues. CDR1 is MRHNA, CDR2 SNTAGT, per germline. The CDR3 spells CASSVDSGANVLTF. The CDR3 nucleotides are TGTGCCAGCAGCGTCGACAGTGGGGCCAACGTCCTGACTTTC.

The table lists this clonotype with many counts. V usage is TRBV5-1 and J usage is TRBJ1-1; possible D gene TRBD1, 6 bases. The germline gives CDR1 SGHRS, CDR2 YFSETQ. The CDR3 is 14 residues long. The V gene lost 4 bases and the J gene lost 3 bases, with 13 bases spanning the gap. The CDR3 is CASSLGGSDTEAFF. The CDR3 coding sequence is TGCGCCAGCAGCCTAGGGGGATCGGACACTGAAGCTTTCTTT.